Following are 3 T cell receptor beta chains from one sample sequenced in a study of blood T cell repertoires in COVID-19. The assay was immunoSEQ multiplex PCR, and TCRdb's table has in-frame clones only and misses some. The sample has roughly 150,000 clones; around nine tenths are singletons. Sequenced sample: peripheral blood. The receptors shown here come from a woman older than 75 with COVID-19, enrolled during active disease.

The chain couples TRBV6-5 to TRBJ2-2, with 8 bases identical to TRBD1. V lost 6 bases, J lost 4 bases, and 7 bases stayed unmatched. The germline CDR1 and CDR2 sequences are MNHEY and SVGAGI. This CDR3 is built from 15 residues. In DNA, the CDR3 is TGTGCCAGCAGCCCCCGGACAGGGACCACCGGGGAGCTGTTTTTT. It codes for CASSPRTGTTGELFF.

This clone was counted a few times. The CDR3: CASSLDRSSGNTIYF. CDR3 coding DNA: TGCGCCAGCAGCTTGGATCGCAGCTCTGGAAACACCATATATTTT. The chain combines TRBV5-1 with TRBJ1-3; D gene uncertain. CDR1 and CDR2 (germline): SGHRS, YFSETQ. The CDR3 has 15 residues. V lost 0 bases, J lost 0 bases, and 7 bases lay in between.

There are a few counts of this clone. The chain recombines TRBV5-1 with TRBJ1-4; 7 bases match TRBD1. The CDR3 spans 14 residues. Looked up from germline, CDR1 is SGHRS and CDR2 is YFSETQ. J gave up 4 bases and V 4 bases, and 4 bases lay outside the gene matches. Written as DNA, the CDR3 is TGCGCCAGCAGCACGGACAGGAATAATGAAAAACTGTTTTTT. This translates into CASSTDRNNEKLFF.